This TCR beta chain was identified in a study of shared clonotypes between healthy human individuals. Findings and limits, study-wide: The small donor group covered limited genetic and exposure diversity. The study found roughly 5% of naive CD4 clonotypes shared across a handful of donors.

The material for each subset, its genomic DNA, was split evenly across several immunoSEQ plates. Per sorted-subset replicate PCR, input was approximately 0.2 ug DNA, representing 30,000 or so T cell genomes. The protocol was immunoSEQ multiplex PCR, while the TCRdb copy is restricted to in-frame clones and leaves out a portion. This table has around 600,000 clones, almost 97% appearing once. Regarding this clone: Its antigen is as yet unknown.

This clonotype was obtained from a woman aged 25-40 years in good health. Sequencing was done on a sample of naive CD4+ T cells sorted from blood. The subset: CD45RA+ positively selected.

For the CDR3, the DNA is TGTGCCGGGGCTGACGCTAACTATGGCTACACCTTC. This gives the protein CAGADANYGYTF. This chain joins TRBV28 and TRBJ1-2; D is perhaps TRBD1 (5 bases). This CDR3 spans 12 amino acids. Per germline, CDR1 MDHEN and CDR2 SYDVKM. Trimming shortened V by 11 bases and J by 0 bases, and 10 bases separated the two germline ends.